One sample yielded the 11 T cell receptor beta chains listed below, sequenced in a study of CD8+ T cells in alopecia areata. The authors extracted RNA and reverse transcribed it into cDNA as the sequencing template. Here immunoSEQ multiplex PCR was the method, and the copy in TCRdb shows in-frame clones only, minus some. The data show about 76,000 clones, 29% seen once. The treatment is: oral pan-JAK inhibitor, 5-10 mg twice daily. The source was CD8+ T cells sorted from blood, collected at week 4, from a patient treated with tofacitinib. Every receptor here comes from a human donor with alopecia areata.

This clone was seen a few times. In nucleotides, the CDR3 is TGTGCCAGCAGCATCTCCCCGGACAGGGACTACGAGCAGTACTTC. It yields the protein CASSISPDRDYEQYF. The chain has TRBV13 and TRBJ2-7; 8 bases align to TRBD1. This CDR3 region has 15 residues. With 5 bases clipped from V and 3 bases from J, the junction kept 9 bases outside the gene matches. CDR1 is PRHDT and CDR2 is FYEKMQ in the germline V gene (reference sequence).

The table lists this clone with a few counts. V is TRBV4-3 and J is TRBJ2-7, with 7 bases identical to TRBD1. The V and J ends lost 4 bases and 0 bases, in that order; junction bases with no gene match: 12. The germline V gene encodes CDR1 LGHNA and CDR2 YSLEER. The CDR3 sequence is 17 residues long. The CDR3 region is CASSPGTADSSSYEQYF. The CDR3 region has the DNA TGCGCCAGCAGCCCTGGGACAGCCGATTCTAGCTCCTACGAGCAGTACTTC.

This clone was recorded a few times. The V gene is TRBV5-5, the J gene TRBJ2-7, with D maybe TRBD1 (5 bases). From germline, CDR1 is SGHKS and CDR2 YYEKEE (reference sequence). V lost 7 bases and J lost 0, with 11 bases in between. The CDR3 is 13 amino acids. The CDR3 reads CASVSTDSYEQYF. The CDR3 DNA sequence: TGTGCCAGCGTCTCGACAGACTCCTACGAGCAGTACTTC. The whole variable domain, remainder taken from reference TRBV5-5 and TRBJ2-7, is DAGVTQSPTHLIKTRGQQVTLRCSPISGHKSVSWYQQVLGQGPQFIFQYYEKEERGRGNFPDRFSARQFPNYSSELNVNALLLGDSALYLCASVSTDSYEQYFGPGTRLTVT.

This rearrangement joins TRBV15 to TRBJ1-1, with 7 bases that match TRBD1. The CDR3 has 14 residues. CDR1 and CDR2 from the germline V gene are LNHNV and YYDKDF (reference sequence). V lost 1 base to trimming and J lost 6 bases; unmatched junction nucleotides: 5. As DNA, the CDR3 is TGTGCCACCAGCAGAGCAGGGGGGAGATCTGAAGCTTTCTTT. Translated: CATSRAGGRSEAFF.

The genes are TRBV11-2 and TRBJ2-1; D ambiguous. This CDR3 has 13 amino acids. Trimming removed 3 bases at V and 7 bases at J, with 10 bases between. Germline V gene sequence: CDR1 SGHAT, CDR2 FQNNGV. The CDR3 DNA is TGTGCCAGCAGCTTGTCAAATTTTAATGAGCAGTTCTTC. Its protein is CASSLSNFNEQFF.

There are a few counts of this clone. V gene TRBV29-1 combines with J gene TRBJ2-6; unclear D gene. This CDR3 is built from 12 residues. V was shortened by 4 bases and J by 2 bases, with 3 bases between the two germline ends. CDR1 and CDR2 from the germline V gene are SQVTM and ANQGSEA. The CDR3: CSVGAGANVLTF. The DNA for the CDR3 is TGCAGCGTTGGGGCTGGGGCCAACGTCCTGACTTTC.

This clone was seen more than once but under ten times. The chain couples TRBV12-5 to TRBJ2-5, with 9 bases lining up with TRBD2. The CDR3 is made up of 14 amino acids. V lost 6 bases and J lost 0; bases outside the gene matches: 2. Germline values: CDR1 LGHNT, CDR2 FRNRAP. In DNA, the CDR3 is TGTGCTAGTGGGGCTAGCGGGAACCAAGAGACCCAGTACTTC. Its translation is CASGASGNQETQYF.

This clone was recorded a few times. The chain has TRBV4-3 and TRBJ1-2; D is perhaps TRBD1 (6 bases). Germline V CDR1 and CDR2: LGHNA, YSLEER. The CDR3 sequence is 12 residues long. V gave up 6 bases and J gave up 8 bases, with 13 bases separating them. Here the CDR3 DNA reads TGCGCCAGCAGAGGACAGATCCCCGGCTACACCTTC. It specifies CASRGQIPGYTF.

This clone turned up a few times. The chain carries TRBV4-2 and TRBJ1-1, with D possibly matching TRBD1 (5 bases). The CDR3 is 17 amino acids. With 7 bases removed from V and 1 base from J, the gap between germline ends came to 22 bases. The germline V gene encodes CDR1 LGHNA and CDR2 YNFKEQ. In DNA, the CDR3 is TGTGCCAGCACGGCCCATGTTGGAGGAAGGGGGAACACTGAAGCTTTCTTT. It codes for CASTAHVGGRGNTEAFF.

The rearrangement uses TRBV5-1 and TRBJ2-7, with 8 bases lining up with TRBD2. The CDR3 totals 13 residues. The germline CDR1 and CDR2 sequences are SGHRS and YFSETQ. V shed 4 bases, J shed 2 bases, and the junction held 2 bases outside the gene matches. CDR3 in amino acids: CASSAGLAYEQYF. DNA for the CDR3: TGCGCCAGCAGCGCGGGACTAGCCTACGAGCAGTACTTC. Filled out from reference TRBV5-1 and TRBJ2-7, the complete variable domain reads KAGVTQTPRYLIKTRGQQVTLSCSPISGHRSVSWYQQTPGQGLQFLFEYFSETQRNKGNFPGRFSGRQFSNSRSEMNVSTLELGDSALYLCASSAGLAYEQYFGPGTRLTVT.

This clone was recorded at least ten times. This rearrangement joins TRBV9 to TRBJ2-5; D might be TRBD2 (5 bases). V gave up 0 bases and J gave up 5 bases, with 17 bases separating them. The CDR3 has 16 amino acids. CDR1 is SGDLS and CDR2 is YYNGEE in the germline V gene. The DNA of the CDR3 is TGTGCCAGCAGCGTAGAGGCATTCGGGGTGTGGGAGACCCAGTACTTC. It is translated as CASSVEAFGVWETQYF.